This section outlines one T cell receptor (beta chain) sequence together with its context. Its antigen is currently unknown. Among the donors, all were healthy bone marrow donors. Trimming pared 4 bases from V and 3 bases from J, leaving 6 bases between. Germline V gives CDR1 SQVTM, CDR2 ANQGSEA. This CDR3 has 11 residues. The PCR contained 60 Vbeta and 13 Jbeta primers. The method was immunoSEQ multiplex PCR; TCRdb's version includes in-frame clones alone and lacks a portion of them. The repertoire includes 130,000 to 150,000 clones, roughly 70% of them detected once, and around 4.5% sits in the top ten. This specimen belongs to a study of cytomegalovirus exposure and HLA in healthy donors. The study, taken as a whole, reports: Later on, an analysis tied 15,000 to 20,000 TCR beta sequences to HLA alleles at 0.05 false discovery rate. It is likely that the observed cluster of highly shared sequence variants was a sequencing artifact. Among TCR beta chains of equal frequency, HLA-associated ones were more clonally expanded in a later analysis.

The specimen was PBMCs. This sequence joins TRBV29-1 and TRBJ1-2; D unresolved. The receptor was isolated from a man between 18 and 29 years old in good health and CMV-seropositive. In nucleotides, the CDR3 is TGCAGCGTTGTGGCCGACTATGGCTACACCTTC. Its protein product is CSVVADYGYTF.